These 2 T cell receptor beta chains originate from one sample sequenced in a study of blood T cell repertoires in COVID-19. Assay: immunoSEQ multiplex PCR; the TCRdb copy retains only in-frame clones and omits some. Of approximately 200,000 clones listed, roughly 90% are singletons. Sequencing input: peripheral blood. The receptors stem from a woman aged 55-70 years with acute or convalescent COVID-19.

Here the CDR3 reads CASSIDHGTGGNKAGYTF. The CDR3 coding sequence is TGTGCCAGTAGTATCGACCACGGAACAGGGGGGAATAAAGCTGGCTACACCTTC. V usage is TRBV19 and J usage is TRBJ1-2; TRBD1 matches at 8 bases. This CDR3 contains 18 residues. Trimming removed 3 bases from V and 7 bases from J; junction bases left unmatched: 19. From germline, CDR1 is LNHDA and CDR2 SQIVND (reference sequence).

The rearrangement joins TRBV14 to TRBJ1-4; possible D gene TRBD1, 5 bases. Germline CDR1 is SGHDN and CDR2 is FVKESK. The V end was cut by 0 bases, the J end by 11 bases, with 7 bases between. This CDR3 has 12 residues. The CDR3 DNA follows: TGTGCCAGCAGCCAAGATAGACAGAAACTGTTTTTT. This encodes CASSQDRQKLFF.